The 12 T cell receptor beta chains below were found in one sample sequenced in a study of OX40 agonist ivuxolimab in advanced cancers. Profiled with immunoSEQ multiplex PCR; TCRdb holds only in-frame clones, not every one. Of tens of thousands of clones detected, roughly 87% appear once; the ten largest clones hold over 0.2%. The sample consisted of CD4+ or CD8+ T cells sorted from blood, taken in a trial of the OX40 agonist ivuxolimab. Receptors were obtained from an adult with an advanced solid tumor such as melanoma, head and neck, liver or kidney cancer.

The CDR3 loop is CASSLVLAGAADTQYF. The CDR3 DNA is TGCGCCAGCAGCTTGGTTCTAGCGGGAGCCGCAGATACGCAGTATTTT. The chain links TRBV5-1 to TRBJ2-3; TRBD2 matches at 10 bases. The length of the CDR3 is 16 residues. V shed 0 bases and J 4 bases; nucleotides not matched to a gene: 5. Germline lookup yields CDR1 SGHRS and CDR2 YFSETQ.

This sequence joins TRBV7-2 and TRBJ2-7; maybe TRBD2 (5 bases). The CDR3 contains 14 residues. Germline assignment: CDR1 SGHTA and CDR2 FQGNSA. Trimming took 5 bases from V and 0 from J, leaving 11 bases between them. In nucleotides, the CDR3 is TGTGCCAGCAGCCTGGACTTTAGCTCCTACGAGCAGTACTTC. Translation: CASSLDFSSYEQYF.

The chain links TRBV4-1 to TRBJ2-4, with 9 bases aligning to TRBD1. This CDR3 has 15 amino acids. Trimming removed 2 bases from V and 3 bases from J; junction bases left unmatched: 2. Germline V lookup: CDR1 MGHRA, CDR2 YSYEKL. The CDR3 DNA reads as TGCGCCAGCAGCCAACCGGGACAGGGCAAAAACATTCAGTACTTC. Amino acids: CASSQPGQGKNIQYF.

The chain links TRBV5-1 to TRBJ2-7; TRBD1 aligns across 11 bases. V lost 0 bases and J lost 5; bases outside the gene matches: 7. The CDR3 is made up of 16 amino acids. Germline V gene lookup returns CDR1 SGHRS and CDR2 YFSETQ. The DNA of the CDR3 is TGCGCCAGCAGCTTGGTCCCCGGGACAGGGGGGAACGAGCAGTACTTC. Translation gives CASSLVPGTGGNEQYF.

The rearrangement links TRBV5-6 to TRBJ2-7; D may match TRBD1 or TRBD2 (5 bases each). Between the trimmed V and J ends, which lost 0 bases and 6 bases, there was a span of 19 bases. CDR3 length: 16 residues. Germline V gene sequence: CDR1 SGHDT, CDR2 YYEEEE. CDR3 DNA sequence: TGTGCCAGCAGCTTGGGGCCCCCCAAGGGGACGAGCGAGCAGTACTTC. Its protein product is CASSLGPPKGTSEQYF.

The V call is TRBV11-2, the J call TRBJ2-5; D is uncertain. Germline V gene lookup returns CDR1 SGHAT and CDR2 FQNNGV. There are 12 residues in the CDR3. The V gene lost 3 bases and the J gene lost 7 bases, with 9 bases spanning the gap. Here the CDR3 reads CASSLDVGTQYF. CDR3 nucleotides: TGTGCCAGCAGCTTGGACGTCGGGACCCAGTACTTC.

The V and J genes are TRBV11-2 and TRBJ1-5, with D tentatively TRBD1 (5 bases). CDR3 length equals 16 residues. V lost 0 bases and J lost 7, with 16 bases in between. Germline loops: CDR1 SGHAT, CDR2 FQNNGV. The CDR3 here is CASSLERGGTKQPQHF. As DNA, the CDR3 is TGTGCCAGCAGCTTAGAGCGGGGGGGGACGAAGCAGCCCCAGCATTTT.

This chain's CDR3 is CASSHYNEQFF. The DNA of the CDR3 is TGCGCCAGCAGCCATTACAATGAGCAGTTCTTC. V usage is TRBV4-1 and J usage is TRBJ2-1; D remains unclear. V was trimmed by 3 bases and J by 4 bases, leaving 1 base between them. Germline assignment: CDR1 MGHRA and CDR2 YSYEKL. This CDR3 is 11 amino acids long.

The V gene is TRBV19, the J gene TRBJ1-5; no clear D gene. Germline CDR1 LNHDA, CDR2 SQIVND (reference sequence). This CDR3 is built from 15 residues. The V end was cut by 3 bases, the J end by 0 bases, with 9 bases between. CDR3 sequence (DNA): TGTGCCAGTAGTATTGGGCAAAATAGCAATCAGCCCCAGCATTTT. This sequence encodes CASSIGQNSNQPQHF.

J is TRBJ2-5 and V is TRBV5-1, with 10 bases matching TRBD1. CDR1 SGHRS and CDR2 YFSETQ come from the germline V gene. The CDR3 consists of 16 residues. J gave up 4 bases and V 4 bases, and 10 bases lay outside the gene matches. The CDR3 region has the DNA TGCGCCAGCAGCGTCAGACAGGGGGCGTATGGAGAGACCCAGTACTTC. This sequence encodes CASSVRQGAYGETQYF.

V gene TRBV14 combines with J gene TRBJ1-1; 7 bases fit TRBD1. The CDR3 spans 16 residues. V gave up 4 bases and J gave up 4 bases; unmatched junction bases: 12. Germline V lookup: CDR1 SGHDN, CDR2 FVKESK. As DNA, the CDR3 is TGTGCCAGCAGCCGGGGGACAGCGAAGGGGAGCACTGAAGCTTTCTTT. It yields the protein CASSRGTAKGSTEAFF.

The CDR3 nucleotides read TGCACCAGCAGCCAGGGATTAGCGGGAGGGAGGAATGAGCAGTTCTTC. Protein: CTSSQGLAGGRNEQFF. This chain connects TRBV1 to TRBJ2-1; the D segment call TRBD2 is taken from the table without a DNA check. TRBV1 is recorded as a pseudogene. CDR3 size: 16 residues.